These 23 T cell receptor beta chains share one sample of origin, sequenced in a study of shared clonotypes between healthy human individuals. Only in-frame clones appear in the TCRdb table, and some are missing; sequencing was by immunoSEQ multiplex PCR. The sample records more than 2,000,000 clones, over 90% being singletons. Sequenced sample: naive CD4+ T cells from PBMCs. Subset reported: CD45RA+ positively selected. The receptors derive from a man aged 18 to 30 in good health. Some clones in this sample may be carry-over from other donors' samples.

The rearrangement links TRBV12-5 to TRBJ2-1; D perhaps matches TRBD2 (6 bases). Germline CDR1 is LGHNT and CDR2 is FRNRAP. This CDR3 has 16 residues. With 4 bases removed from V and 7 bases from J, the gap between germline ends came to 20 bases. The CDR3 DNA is TGTGCTAGTGGTTCCGGGACTCTCCGAAATGATAATGAGCAGTTCTTC. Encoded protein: CASGSGTLRNDNEQFF.

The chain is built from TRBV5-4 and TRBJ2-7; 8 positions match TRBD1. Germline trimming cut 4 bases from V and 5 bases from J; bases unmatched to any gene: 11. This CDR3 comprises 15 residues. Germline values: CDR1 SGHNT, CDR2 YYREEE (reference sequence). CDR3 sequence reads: CASSPDRVPPNEQYF. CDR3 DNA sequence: TGTGCCAGCAGCCCGGACAGGGTTCCCCCCAACGAGCAGTACTTC.

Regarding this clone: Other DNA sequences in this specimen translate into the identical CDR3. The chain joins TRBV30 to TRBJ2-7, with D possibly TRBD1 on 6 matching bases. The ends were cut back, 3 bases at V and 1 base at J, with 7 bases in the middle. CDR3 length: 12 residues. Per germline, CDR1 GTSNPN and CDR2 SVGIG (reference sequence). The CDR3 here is CAWRDRSYEQYF. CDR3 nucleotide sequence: TGTGCCTGGAGGGACAGATCCTACGAGCAGTACTTC. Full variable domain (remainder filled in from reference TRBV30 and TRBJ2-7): SQTIHQWPATLVQPVGSPLSLECTVEGTSNPNLYWYRQAAGRGLQLLFYSVGIGQISSEVPQNLSASRPQDRQFILSSKKLLLSDSGFYLCAWRDRSYEQYFGPGTRLTVT.

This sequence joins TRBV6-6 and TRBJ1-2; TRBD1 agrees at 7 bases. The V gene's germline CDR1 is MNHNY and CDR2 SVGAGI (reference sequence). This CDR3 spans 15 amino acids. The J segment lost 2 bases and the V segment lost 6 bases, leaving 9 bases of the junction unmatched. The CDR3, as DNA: TGTGCCAGCAGACCCCACAACAGGGGAAACTATGGCTACACCTTC. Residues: CASRPHNRGNYGYTF.

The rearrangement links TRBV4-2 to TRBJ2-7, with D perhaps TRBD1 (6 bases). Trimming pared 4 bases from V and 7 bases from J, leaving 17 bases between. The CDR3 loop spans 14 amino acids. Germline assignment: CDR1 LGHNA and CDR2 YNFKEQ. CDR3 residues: CASSPGESFREQYF. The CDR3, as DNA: TGTGCCAGCAGCCCAGGGGAGAGTTTTCGGGAGCAGTACTTC.

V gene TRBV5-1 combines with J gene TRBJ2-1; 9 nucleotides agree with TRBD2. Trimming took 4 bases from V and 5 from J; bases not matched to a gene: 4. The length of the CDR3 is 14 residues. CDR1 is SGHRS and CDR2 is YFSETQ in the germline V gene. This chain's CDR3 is CASSRIAGDNEQFF. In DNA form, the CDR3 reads TGCGCCAGCAGCCGCATAGCGGGAGACAATGAGCAGTTCTTC.

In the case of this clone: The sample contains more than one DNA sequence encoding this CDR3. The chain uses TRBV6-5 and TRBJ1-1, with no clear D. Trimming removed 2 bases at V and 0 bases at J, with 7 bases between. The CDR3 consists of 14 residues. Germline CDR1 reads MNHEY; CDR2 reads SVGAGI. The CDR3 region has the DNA TGTGCCAGCAGTTACGGTCCCCTGAACACTGAAGCTTTCTTT. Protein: CASSYGPLNTEAFF.

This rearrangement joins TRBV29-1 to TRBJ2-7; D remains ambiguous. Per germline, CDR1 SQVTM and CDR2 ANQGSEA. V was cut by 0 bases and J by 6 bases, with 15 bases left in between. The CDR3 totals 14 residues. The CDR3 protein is CSVEDSRSLPEQYF. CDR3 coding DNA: TGCAGCGTTGAAGATTCTCGGTCTCTTCCCGAGCAGTACTTC.

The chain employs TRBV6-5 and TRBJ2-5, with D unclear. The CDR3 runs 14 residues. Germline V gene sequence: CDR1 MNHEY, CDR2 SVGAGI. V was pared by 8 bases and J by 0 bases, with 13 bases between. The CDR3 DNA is TGTGCCAGCCAAACAGACCTGAACCAAGAGACCCAGTACTTC. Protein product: CASQTDLNQETQYF.

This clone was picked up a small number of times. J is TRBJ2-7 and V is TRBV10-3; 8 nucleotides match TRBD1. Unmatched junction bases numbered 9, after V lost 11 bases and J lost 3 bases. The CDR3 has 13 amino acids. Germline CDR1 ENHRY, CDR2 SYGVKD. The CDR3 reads CAAARGQGYEQYF. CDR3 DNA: TGTGCCGCAGCCCGCGGACAGGGCTACGAGCAGTACTTC.

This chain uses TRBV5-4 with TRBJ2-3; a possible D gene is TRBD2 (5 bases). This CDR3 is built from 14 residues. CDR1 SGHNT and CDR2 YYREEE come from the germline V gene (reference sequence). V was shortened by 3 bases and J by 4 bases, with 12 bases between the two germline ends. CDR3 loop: CASSYFWRADTQYF. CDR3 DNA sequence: TGTGCCAGCAGCTACTTCTGGCGGGCAGATACGCAGTATTTT. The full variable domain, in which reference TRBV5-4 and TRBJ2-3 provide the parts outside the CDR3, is ETGVTQSPTHLIKTRGQQVTLRCSSQSGHNTVSWYQQALGQGPQFIFQYYREEENGRGNFPPRFSGLQFPNYSSELNVNALELDDSALYLCASSYFWRADTQYFGPGTRLTVL.

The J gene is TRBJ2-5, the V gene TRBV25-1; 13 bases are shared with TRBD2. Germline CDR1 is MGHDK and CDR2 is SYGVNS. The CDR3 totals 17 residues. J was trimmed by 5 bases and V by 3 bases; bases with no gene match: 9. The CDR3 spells CASSENGLAGDKETQYF. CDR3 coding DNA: TGTGCCAGCAGTGAGAACGGACTAGCGGGAGATAAGGAGACCCAGTACTTC.

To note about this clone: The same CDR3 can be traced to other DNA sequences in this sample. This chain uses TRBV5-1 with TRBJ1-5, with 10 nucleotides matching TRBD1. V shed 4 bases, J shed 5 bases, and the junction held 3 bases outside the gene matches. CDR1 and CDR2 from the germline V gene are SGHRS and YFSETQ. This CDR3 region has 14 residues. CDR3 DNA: TGCGCCAGCAGCCCGGACAGGGGGGATCAGCCCCAGCATTTT. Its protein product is CASSPDRGDQPQHF.

This CDR3 is CATSSRGRVGETQYF. The CDR3 DNA sequence: TGTGCCACCAGCAGCAGGGGCCGGGTAGGGGAGACCCAGTACTTC. The chain couples TRBV15 to TRBJ2-5, with a possible D match to TRBD1 (6 bases). Germline V lookup: CDR1 LNHNV, CDR2 YYDKDF (reference sequence). V was shortened by 3 bases and J by 5 bases, with 16 bases between the two germline ends. The CDR3 runs to 15 residues.

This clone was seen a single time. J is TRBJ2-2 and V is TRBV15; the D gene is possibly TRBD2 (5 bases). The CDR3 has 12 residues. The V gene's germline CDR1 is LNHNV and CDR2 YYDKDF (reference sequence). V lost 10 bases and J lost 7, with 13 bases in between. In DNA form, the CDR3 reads TGTGCCAGCTCGGACTTTTTCGGGGAGCTGTTTTTT. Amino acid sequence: CASSDFFGELFF.

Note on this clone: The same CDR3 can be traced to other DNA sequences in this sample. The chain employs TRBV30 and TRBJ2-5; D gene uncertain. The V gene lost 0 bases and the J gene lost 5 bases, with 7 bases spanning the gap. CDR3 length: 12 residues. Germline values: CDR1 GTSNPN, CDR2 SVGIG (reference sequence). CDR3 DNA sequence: TGTGCCTGGAGTGTAGGTGGGGAGACCCAGTACTTC. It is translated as CAWSVGGETQYF.

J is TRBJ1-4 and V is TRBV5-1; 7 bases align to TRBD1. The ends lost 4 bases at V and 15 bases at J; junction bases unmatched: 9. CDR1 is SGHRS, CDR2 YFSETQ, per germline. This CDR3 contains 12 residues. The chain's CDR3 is CASSLPGTEVFF. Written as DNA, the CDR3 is TGCGCCAGCAGCCTCCCGGGGACAGAGGTGTTTTTT.

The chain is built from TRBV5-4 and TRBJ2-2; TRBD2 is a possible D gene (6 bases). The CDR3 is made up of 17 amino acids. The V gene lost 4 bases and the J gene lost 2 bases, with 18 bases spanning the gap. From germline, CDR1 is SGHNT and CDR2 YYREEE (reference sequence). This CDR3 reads CASSINRRGTNTGELFF. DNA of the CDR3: TGTGCCAGCAGCATAAATCGGAGGGGAACTAACACCGGGGAGCTGTTTTTT.

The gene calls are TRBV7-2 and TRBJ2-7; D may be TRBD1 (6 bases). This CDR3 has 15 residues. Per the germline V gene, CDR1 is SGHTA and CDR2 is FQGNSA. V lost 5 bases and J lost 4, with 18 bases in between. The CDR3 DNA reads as TGTGCCAGCAGCCGGACAGCCCTGAGCTTGTACGAGCAGTACTTC. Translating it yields CASSRTALSLYEQYF.

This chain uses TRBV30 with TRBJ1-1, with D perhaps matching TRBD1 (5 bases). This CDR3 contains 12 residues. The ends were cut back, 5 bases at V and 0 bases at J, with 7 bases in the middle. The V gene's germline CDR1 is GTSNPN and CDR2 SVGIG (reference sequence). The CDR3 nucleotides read TGTGCCTGGGGGGGGGTGAACACTGAAGCTTTCTTT. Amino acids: CAWGGVNTEAFF.

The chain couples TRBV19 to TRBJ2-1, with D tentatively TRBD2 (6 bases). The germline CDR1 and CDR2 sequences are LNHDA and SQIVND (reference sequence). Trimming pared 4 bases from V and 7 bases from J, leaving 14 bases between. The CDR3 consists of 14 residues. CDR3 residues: CASSRDSRGNEQFF. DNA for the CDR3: TGTGCCAGTAGTAGGGACTCCCGAGGGAATGAGCAGTTCTTC.

The CDR3 spells CAWTRTGTGNTIYF. CDR3 coding DNA: TGTGCCTGGACCCGGACAGGGACGGGAAACACCATATATTTT. The rearrangement uses TRBV30 and TRBJ1-3; 8 positions match TRBD1. The CDR3 covers 14 residues. V lost 4 bases, J lost 4 bases, and 6 bases stayed unmatched. The V gene's germline CDR1 is GTSNPN and CDR2 SVGIG (reference sequence).

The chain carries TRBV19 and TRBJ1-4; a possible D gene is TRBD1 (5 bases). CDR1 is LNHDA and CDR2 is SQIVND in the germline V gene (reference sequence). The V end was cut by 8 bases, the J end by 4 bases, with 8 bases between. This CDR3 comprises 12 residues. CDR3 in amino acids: CASLGLNEKLFF. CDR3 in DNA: TGTGCCAGTTTGGGGCTTAATGAAAAACTGTTTTTT.